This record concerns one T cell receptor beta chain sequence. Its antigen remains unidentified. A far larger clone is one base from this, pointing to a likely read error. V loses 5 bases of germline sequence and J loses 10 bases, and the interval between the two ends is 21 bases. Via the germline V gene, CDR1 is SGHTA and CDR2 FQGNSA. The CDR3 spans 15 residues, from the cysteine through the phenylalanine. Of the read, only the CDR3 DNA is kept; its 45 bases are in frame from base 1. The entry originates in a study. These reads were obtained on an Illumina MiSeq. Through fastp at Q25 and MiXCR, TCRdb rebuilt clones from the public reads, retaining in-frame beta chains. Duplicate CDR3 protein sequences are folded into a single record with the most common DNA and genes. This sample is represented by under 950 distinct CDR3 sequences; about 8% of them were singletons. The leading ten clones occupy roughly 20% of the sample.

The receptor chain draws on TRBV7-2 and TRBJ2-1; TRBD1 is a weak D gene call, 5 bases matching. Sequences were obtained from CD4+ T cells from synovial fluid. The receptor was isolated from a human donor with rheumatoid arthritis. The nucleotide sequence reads TGTGCCAGCAGCCAAGGGGTCCTTTCAAGCAACGAGCAGTTCTTC. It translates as CASSQGVLSSNEQFF.